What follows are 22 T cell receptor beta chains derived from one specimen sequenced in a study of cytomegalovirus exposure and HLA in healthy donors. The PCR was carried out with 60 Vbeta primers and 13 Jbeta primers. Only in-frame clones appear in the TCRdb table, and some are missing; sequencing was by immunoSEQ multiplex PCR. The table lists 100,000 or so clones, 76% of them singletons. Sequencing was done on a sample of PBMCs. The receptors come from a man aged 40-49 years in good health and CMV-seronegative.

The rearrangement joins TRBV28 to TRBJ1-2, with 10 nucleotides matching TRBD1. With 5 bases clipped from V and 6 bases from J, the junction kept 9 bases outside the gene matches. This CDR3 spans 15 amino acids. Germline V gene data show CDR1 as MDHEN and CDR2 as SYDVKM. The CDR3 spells CASSPTGQGVNGYTF. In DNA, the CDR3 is TGTGCCAGCAGTCCCACTGGACAGGGGGTAAATGGCTACACCTTC.

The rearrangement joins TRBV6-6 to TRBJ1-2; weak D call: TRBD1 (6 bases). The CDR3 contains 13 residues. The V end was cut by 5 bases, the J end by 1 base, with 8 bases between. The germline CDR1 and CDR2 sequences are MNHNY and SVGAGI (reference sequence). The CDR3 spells CASSRDINYGYTF. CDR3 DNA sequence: TGTGCCAGCAGTCGGGACATTAACTATGGCTACACCTTC.

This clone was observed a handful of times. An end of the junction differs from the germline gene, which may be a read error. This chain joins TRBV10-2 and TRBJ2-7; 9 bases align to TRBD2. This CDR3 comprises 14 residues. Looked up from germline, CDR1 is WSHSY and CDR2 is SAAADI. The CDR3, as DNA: TGCGCCAGCAGTGAGAGGCTGGCTAGCGGGGTCCAGAACTTC. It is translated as CASSERLASGVQNF.

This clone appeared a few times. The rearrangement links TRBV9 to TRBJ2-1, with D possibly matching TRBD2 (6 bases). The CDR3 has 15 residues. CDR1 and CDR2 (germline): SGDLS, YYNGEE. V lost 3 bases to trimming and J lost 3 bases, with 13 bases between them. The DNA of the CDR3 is TGTGCCAGCAGCGCAGGAGGGTCGAACTACAATGAGCAGTTCTTC. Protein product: CASSAGGSNYNEQFF.

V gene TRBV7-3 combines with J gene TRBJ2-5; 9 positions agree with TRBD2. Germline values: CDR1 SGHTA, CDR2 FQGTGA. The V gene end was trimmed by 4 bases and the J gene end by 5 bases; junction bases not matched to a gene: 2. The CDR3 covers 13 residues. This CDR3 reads CASSSGLAETQYF. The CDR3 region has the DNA TGTGCCAGCAGCTCCGGACTAGCGGAGACCCAGTACTTC.

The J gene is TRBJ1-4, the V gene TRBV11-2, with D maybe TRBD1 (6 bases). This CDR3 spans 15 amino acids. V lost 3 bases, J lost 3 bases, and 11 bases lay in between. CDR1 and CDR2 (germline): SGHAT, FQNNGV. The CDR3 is CASSLGGAPNEKLFF. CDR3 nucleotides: TGTGCCAGCAGCTTGGGGGGGGCGCCTAATGAAAAACTGTTTTTT.

The CDR3 sequence: CASSIGTANQPQHF. The CDR3 coding sequence is TGTGCCAGTAGTATCGGGACAGCGAATCAGCCCCAGCATTTT. The chain links TRBV19 to TRBJ1-5, with TRBD1 matching over 7 bases. V shed 3 bases, J shed 4 bases, and the junction held 3 bases outside the gene matches. The CDR3 is 14 amino acids. CDR1 LNHDA and CDR2 SQIVND come from the germline V gene (reference sequence).

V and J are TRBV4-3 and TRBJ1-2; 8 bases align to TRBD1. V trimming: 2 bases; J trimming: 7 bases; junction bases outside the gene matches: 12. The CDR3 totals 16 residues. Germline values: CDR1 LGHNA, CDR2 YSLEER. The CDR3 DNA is TGCGCCAGCAGCCAAACCAGGGGGCAGGACCTCTCTGGCTACACCTTC. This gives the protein CASSQTRGQDLSGYTF.

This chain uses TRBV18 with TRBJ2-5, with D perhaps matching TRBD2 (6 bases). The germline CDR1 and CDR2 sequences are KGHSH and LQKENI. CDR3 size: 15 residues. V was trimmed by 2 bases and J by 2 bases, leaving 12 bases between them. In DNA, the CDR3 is TGTGCCAGCTCACCAGTGGGCGGGGCGCAAGAGACCCAGTACTTC. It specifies CASSPVGGAQETQYF.

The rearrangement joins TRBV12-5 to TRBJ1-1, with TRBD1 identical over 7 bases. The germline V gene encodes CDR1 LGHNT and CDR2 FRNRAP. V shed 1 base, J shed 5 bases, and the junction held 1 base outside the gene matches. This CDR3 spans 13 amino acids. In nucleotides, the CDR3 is TGTGCTAGTGGTTTGGACAGGGGTACTGAAGCTTTCTTT. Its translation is CASGLDRGTEAFF.

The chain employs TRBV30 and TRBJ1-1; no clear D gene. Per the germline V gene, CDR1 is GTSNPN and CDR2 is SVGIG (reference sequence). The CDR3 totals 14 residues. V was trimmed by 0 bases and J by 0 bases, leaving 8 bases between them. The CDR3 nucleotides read TGTGCCTGGAGTGTAACAGCCATGAACACTGAAGCTTTCTTT. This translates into CAWSVTAMNTEAFF.

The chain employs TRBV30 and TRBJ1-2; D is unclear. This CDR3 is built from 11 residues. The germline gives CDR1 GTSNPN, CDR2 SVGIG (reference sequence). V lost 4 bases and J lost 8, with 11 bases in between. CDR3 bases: TGTGCCTGGACGAACGTGGAGGGCTACACCTTC. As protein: CAWTNVEGYTF.

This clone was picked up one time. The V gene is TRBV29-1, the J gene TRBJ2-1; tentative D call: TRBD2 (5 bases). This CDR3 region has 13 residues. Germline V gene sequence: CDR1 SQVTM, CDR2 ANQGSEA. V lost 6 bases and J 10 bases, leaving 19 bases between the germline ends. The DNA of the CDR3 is TGCAGCGTAGGAGGTTCAGGCCGTAGGGAGCAGTTCTTC. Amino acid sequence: CSVGGSGRREQFF.

CDR3 nucleotides: TGTGCCAGCAGCTTGGTGGGCGGGGGCCGCCAAGAGACCCAGTACTTC. It specifies CASSLVGGGRQETQYF. The chain carries TRBV5-4 and TRBJ2-5; D may be TRBD2 (7 bases). The CDR3 is made up of 16 amino acids. Trimming took 0 bases from V and 1 from J, leaving 13 bases between them. The germline V gene has CDR1 SGHNT and CDR2 YYREEE (reference sequence).

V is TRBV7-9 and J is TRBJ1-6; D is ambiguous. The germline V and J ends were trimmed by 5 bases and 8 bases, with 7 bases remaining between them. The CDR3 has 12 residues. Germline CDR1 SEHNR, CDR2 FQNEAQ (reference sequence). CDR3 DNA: TGTGCCAGCAGCCCATCAGATTCACCCCTCCACTTT. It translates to CASSPSDSPLHF.

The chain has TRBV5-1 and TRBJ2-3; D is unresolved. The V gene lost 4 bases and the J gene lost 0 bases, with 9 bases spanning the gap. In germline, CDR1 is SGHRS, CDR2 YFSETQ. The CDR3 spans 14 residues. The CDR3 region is CASSPSPSTDTQYF. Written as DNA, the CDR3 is TGCGCCAGCAGCCCGAGCCCTAGCACAGATACGCAGTATTTT.

The CDR3 bases are TGTGCCTGGTCCAGGCGGGGGGGCTACACCGGGGAGCTGTTTTTT. It yields the protein CAWSRRGGYTGELFF. This chain joins TRBV30 and TRBJ2-2; TRBD2 aligns across 9 bases. This CDR3 is built from 15 residues. Per the germline V gene, CDR1 is GTSNPN and CDR2 is SVGIG (reference sequence). Losses at the gene ends were 5 bases for V and 3 bases for J; bases not matched to a gene: 7.

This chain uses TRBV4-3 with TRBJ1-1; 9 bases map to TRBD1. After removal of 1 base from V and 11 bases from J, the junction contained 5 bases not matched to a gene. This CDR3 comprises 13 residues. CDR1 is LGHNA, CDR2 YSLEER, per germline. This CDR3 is CASSQVGDRDAFF. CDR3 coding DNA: TGCGCCAGCAGCCAAGTAGGGGACAGGGACGCTTTCTTT.

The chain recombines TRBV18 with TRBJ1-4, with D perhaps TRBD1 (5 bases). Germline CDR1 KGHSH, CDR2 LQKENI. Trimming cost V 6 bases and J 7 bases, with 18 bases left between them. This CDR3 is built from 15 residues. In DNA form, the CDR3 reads TGTGCCAGCTCCCAAAACGCGGGGGACCTTGAAAAACTGTTTTTT. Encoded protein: CASSQNAGDLEKLFF.

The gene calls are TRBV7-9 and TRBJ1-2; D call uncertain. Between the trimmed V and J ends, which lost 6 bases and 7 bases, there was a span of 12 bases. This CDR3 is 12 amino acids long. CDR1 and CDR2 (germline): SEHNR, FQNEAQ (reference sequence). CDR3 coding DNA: TGTGCCAGCAGGGAAACTAAGAGTGGCTACACCTTC. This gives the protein CASRETKSGYTF.

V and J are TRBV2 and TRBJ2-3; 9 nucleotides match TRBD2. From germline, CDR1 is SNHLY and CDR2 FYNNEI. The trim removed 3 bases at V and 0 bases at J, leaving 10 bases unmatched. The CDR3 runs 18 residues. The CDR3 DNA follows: TGTGCCAGCAGTGATAACAGCGGGGGGTTTTCTAGCACAGATACGCAGTATTTT. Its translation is CASSDNSGGFSSTDTQYF.

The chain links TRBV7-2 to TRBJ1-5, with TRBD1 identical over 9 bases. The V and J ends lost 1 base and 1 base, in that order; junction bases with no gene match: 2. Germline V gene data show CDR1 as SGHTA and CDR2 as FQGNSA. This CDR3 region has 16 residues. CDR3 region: CASSLGGTGSNQPQHF. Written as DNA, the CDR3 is TGTGCCAGCAGCTTAGGAGGGACAGGGAGCAATCAGCCCCAGCATTTT. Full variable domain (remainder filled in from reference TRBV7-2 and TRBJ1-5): GAGVSQSPSNKVTEKGKDVELRCDPISGHTALYWYRQSLGQGLEFLIYFQGNSAPDKSGLPSDRFSAERTGGSVSTLTIQRTQQEDSAVYLCASSLGGTGSNQPQHFGDGTRLSIL.